Sequencing of this T cell receptor beta chain was carried out in a study of T-cell memory formation after mild COVID-19. The CDR3 has 15 amino acids. Trimming removed 2 bases at V and 8 bases at J, with 15 bases between. The V gene's germline CDR1 is SEHNR and CDR2 FQNEAQ (reference sequence). One entry per CDR3 protein results from TCRdb running MiXCR on the 5' RACE reads. The table lists fewer than 350,000 distinct CDR3 sequences, about 20% of them singletons. Sequencing was done on a sample of PBMCs or a T cell subset sorted from them (not recorded which). This clonotype was obtained from a man younger than 30 who had mild COVID-19 (a few samples of this study predate the infection). Cell type and time point are not known. The V gene is TRBV7-9, the J gene TRBJ1-4; no definite D call. In DNA, the CDR3 is TGTGCCAGCAGCTTAAACCGGGCAGCGAGAGAAAAACTGTTTTTT. It translates to CASSLNRAAREKLFF.